This record concerns one T cell receptor (beta chain) sequence. This sample was taken from a study of cytomegalovirus exposure and HLA in healthy donors. In the PCR, 60 Vbeta and 13 Jbeta primers were used. Profiling relied on immunoSEQ multiplex PCR, and the TCRdb table lists in-frame clones only, not all of them. The repertoire holds over 140,000 clones, with roughly 79% as singletons. The CDR3 consists of 14 residues. CDR1 is MNHNY, CDR2 SVGAGI, per germline (reference sequence). V was clipped by 5 bases and J by 2 bases, with 12 bases between them. Sequences were obtained from PBMCs. The V gene is TRBV6-6, the J gene TRBJ2-5; no clear D gene. This sequence originates from a man aged 30-40 years in good health and CMV-seropositive. Written as DNA, the CDR3 is TGTGCCAGCAGTAAACCTGAGGAGCAAGAGACCCAGTACTTC. Translated, it gives CASSKPEEQETQYF.